The T cell receptor (beta chain) described here comes from a study of post-analysis software for immune sequencing data. Findings and limits, study-wide: People with multiple sclerosis had a significantly lower normalized Chao1 diversity than controls did.

This clonotype turned up a few times. The antigen is undetermined. Unique molecular identifiers were carried by the TCR beta cDNA libraries. TCRdb re-analysed the PCR reads in MiXCR, keeping a single row per CDR3 protein. The table lists fewer than 850,000 distinct CDR3 sequences, around 42% of them singletons. The clonotype comes from a girl aged 10 to 17 with multiple sclerosis. Sequencing was done on a sample of blood.

The CDR3 loop reads CASSYSRGGNEQFF. CDR3 DNA: TGTGCCAGCAGTTACTCGAGGGGGGGGAATGAGCAGTTCTTC. This chain connects TRBV6-2 or TRBV6-3 to TRBJ2-1; possibly TRBD2 for D (7 bases). Germline-derived CDR1 and CDR2 are MNHEY and SVGEGT. V shed 0 bases and J shed 7 bases, with 10 bases lying between them. The CDR3 has 14 residues.